These 18 T cell receptor beta chains share one sample of origin, sequenced in a study of cytomegalovirus exposure and HLA in healthy donors. PCR primers comprised 60 Vbeta and 13 Jbeta primers. The data were produced by immunoSEQ multiplex PCR, yet TCRdb's version contains in-frame clones alone and is incomplete. The sample has approximately 280,000 clones; 80% to 90% are singletons. Sequenced sample: PBMCs. These receptor sequences come from a man aged 35-49 years in good health and CMV-seropositive.

The rearrangement uses TRBV27 and TRBJ2-4, with 10 bases that match TRBD1. J was trimmed by 7 bases and V by 4 bases; bases with no gene match: 4. The CDR3 has 14 residues. Germline CDR1 MNHEY, CDR2 SMNVEV (reference sequence). CDR3 protein: CASSSRDRGNIQYF. CDR3 coding DNA: TGTGCCAGCAGTTCGCGGGACAGGGGTAACATTCAGTACTTC.

The chain has TRBV4-3 and TRBJ1-5; a weak D match, TRBD1 (5 bases). The germline CDR1 and CDR2 sequences are LGHNA and YSLEER. The CDR3 has 17 amino acids. V lost 1 base and J 6 bases, leaving 19 bases between the germline ends. This CDR3 reads CASSQAQPGRGGQPQHF. The CDR3 region has the DNA TGCGCCAGCAGCCAAGCCCAACCAGGGCGTGGCGGTCAGCCCCAGCATTTT.

The chain uses TRBV28 and TRBJ2-7, with 10 bases matching TRBD1. The germline V gene has CDR1 MDHEN and CDR2 SYDVKM. The V segment lost 9 bases and the J segment 3 bases; nucleotides outside the gene matches: 8. The CDR3 consists of 14 residues. CDR3 nucleotides: TGTGCCAGTACGGTAAGGGACAGGGGCTACGAGCAGTACTTC. Amino acid sequence: CASTVRDRGYEQYF.

The chain combines TRBV2 with TRBJ2-7, with 7 bases matching TRBD1. This CDR3 region has 12 residues. Germline V CDR1 and CDR2: SNHLY, FYNNEI. Losses at the gene ends were 6 bases for V and 7 bases for J; bases not matched to a gene: 6. CDR3 residues: CASSGGQEEQYF. Here the CDR3 DNA reads TGTGCCAGCAGCGGCGGACAGGAGGAGCAGTACTTC. The whole variable domain, remainder taken from reference TRBV2 and TRBJ2-7, is EPEVTQTPSHQVTQMGQEVILRCVPISNHLYFYWYRQILGQKVEFLVSFYNNEISEKSEIFDDQFSVERPDGSNFTLKIRSTKLEDSAMYFCASSGGQEEQYFGPGTRLTVT.

With regard to this clone: This sample also contains other DNA sequences that code for the same CDR3. J is TRBJ1-2 and V is TRBV28; TRBD1 matches 8 bases. V was clipped by 5 bases and J by 2 bases; unmatched bases: 4. CDR1 and CDR2 from the germline V gene are MDHEN and SYDVKM. The CDR3 runs 14 residues. The CDR3: CASSIRQGNYGYTF. CDR3 in DNA: TGTGCCAGCAGTATAAGACAGGGGAACTATGGCTACACCTTC.

The chain has TRBV5-1 and TRBJ1-1; 12 nucleotides align to TRBD1. The CDR3 consists of 14 residues. The J segment lost 6 bases and the V segment lost 4 bases, leaving 4 bases of the junction unmatched. CDR1 and CDR2 (germline): SGHRS, YFSETQ. The CDR3 DNA reads as TGCGCCAGCAGCCCGGGACAGGGGGCGGCTGAAGCTTTCTTT. This translates into CASSPGQGAAEAFF. The entire variable domain, with the rest obtained from reference TRBV5-1 and TRBJ1-1, is as follows: KAGVTQTPRYLIKTRGQQVTLSCSPISGHRSVSWYQQTPGQGLQFLFEYFSETQRNKGNFPGRFSGRQFSNSRSEMNVSTLELGDSALYLCASSPGQGAAEAFFGQGTRLTVV.

The chain recombines TRBV10-3 with TRBJ2-3; 12 positions agree with TRBD2. CDR1 and CDR2 (germline): ENHRY, SYGVKD. V shed 2 bases, J shed 0 bases, and the junction held 3 bases outside the gene matches. CDR3 length: 17 amino acids. The CDR3 spells CAISEPGTSGSTDTQYF. The DNA for the CDR3 is TGTGCCATCAGTGAGCCTGGGACTAGCGGGAGCACAGATACGCAGTATTTT.

The chain has TRBV27 and TRBJ2-1; D remains unclear. The germline CDR1 and CDR2 sequences are MNHEY and SMNVEV (reference sequence). V was cut by 3 bases and J by 8 bases, with 8 bases left in between. The CDR3 sequence is 12 residues long. CDR3 coding DNA: TGTGCCAGCAGTTTGTCGCCAGATGAGCAGTTCTTC. This translates into CASSLSPDEQFF.

V gene TRBV18 combines with J gene TRBJ1-1; 8 nucleotides align to TRBD1. The V gene's germline CDR1 is KGHSH and CDR2 LQKENI. The CDR3 contains 14 residues. V was clipped by 6 bases and J by 3 bases; unmatched bases: 6. CDR3 sequence: CASSPGTGYTEAFF. The CDR3 nucleotides read TGTGCCAGCTCCCCCGGGACAGGTTACACTGAAGCTTTCTTT.

The rearrangement uses TRBV5-4 and TRBJ2-1; TRBD2 aligns across 10 bases. V lost 5 bases and J lost 0; bases outside the gene matches: 8. The CDR3 runs to 17 residues. Germline V CDR1 and CDR2: SGHNT, YYREEE (reference sequence). CDR3 in DNA: TGTGCCAGCAGGCGCGGACTAGCGGAAAGCTCCTACAATGAGCAGTTCTTC. It specifies CASRRGLAESSYNEQFF.

J is TRBJ2-1 and V is TRBV7-3, with no clear D. The CDR3 has 14 residues. Trimming stripped 3 bases from V and 1 base from J, with 7 bases between. CDR1 and CDR2 (germline): SGHTA, FQGTGA. This CDR3 is CASSFGGSYNEQFF. As DNA, the CDR3 is TGTGCCAGCAGCTTTGGCGGATCCTACAATGAGCAGTTCTTC.

The genes are TRBV7-2 and TRBJ2-1; TRBD2 is a possible D gene (5 bases). The germline V and J ends were trimmed by 2 bases and 6 bases, with 17 bases remaining between them. The germline V gene encodes CDR1 SGHTA and CDR2 FQGNSA. This CDR3 spans 16 amino acids. CDR3 protein: CASSLSSASGGNEQFF. CDR3 nucleotide sequence: TGTGCCAGCAGCTTAAGTAGCGCCAGCGGCGGCAATGAGCAGTTCTTC.

The gene calls are TRBV5-1 and TRBJ2-2; maybe TRBD1 (6 bases). V was trimmed by 3 bases and J by 1 base, leaving 13 bases between them. CDR3 length equals 16 residues. Germline V gene sequence: CDR1 SGHRS, CDR2 YFSETQ. The CDR3, as DNA: TGCGCCAGCAGCTCAGACACAGGGTGGAACACCGGGGAGCTGTTTTTT. This encodes CASSSDTGWNTGELFF.

The gene calls are TRBV29-1 and TRBJ2-1; tentatively, D is TRBD1 (6 bases). CDR1 is SQVTM and CDR2 is ANQGSEA in the germline V gene. Trimming pared 7 bases from V and 0 bases from J, leaving 10 bases between. The CDR3 runs to 13 residues. CDR3 nucleotide sequence: TGCAGCGCCGACAGGAGCTCCTACAATGAGCAGTTCTTC. As protein: CSADRSSYNEQFF.

The chain joins TRBV19 to TRBJ2-1, with D hard to call. Trimming took 4 bases from V and 7 from J, leaving 17 bases between them. The CDR3 contains 15 residues. From germline, CDR1 is LNHDA and CDR2 SQIVND (reference sequence). CDR3 residues: CASSSLAEPWNEQFF. The CDR3 nucleotides are TGTGCCAGTAGTAGTCTGGCGGAGCCATGGAATGAGCAGTTCTTC.

This rearrangement joins TRBV29-1 to TRBJ2-3; tentative D call: TRBD1 (6 bases). Trimming left V 4 bases short and J 4 bases short, with 12 bases between. CDR1 SQVTM and CDR2 ANQGSEA come from the germline V gene. This CDR3 has 13 amino acids. The DNA for the CDR3 is TGCAGCGTTGGGGGACATGTCTCAGATACGCAGTATTTT. Its translation is CSVGGHVSDTQYF.

This chain joins TRBV9 and TRBJ2-5; 7 bases line up with TRBD1. V dropped 4 bases and J dropped 5; count of bases not matched to a gene: 20. The CDR3 covers 18 residues. Germline assignment: CDR1 SGDLS and CDR2 YYNGEE. CDR3 region: CASSLPRTGSTVGETQYF. CDR3 coding DNA: TGTGCCAGCAGCTTACCGAGGACAGGCTCGACTGTGGGGGAGACCCAGTACTTC.

V and J are TRBV28 and TRBJ2-3; perhaps TRBD1 as D (7 bases). This CDR3 spans 16 amino acids. Germline CDR1 is MDHEN and CDR2 is SYDVKM. V was trimmed by 4 bases and J by 3 bases, leaving 17 bases between them. The DNA of the CDR3 is TGTGCCAGCAGTTCCGCAGGGGGGATGAGGACAGATACGCAGTATTTT. This encodes CASSSAGGMRTDTQYF.